Below are 30 T cell receptor beta chains sequenced from a single sample in a study of cytomegalovirus exposure and HLA in healthy donors. PCR primers comprised 60 Vbeta and 13 Jbeta primers. Sequenced by immunoSEQ multiplex PCR; TCRdb stores in-frame clones only, minus some. Found here are some 150,000 clones, around three quarters of them singletons; the top ten hold approximately 1.6%. Sequenced input: PBMCs. The source is a woman aged 35 to 49 in good health and CMV-seronegative.

This chain links TRBV7-9 with TRBJ1-5, with a tentative D call TRBD1 (6 bases). V was pared by 1 base and J by 11 bases, with 15 bases between. CDR1 and CDR2 from the germline V gene are SEHNR and FQNEAQ (reference sequence). CDR3 length: 14 amino acids. The CDR3 DNA is TGTGCCAGCAGCTTAGGTGCGGGGGCGGAATCCCAGCATTTT. It specifies CASSLGAGAESQHF.

The rearrangement joins TRBV4-1 to TRBJ2-7; 8 bases line up with TRBD2. The CDR3 totals 15 residues. Germline CDR1 MGHRA, CDR2 YSYEKL. The V segment lost 2 bases and the J segment 4 bases; nucleotides outside the gene matches: 7. CDR3 protein: CASSQSRGGEYEQYF. CDR3 DNA: TGCGCCAGCAGCCAATCTCGGGGGGGAGAGTACGAGCAGTACTTC.

The CDR3 sequence is CASSQDSVTSGRWLRGTQYF. DNA of the CDR3: TGCGCCAGCAGCCAAGATTCGGTGACTAGCGGGAGATGGTTAAGAGGGACCCAGTACTTC. The chain joins TRBV4-1 to TRBJ2-5; TRBD2 aligns across 12 bases. This CDR3 spans 20 amino acids. J was trimmed by 7 bases and V by 0 bases; bases with no gene match: 18. The germline CDR1 and CDR2 sequences are MGHRA and YSYEKL.

This chain uses TRBV29-1 with TRBJ2-3, with D perhaps TRBD2 (5 bases). Germline V lookup: CDR1 SQVTM, CDR2 ANQGSEA. V lost 1 base, J lost 0 bases, and 17 bases lay in between. The CDR3 is 17 amino acids. For the CDR3, the DNA is TGCAGCGTTGAAGGATACGGATTGGGAGCTAGCACAGATACGCAGTATTTT. It encodes CSVEGYGLGASTDTQYF.

This rearrangement joins TRBV2 to TRBJ1-6; unclear D gene. V lost 10 bases, J lost 3 bases, and 13 bases lay in between. This CDR3 region has 14 residues. Germline lookup yields CDR1 SNHLY and CDR2 FYNNEI. DNA for the CDR3: TGTGCCACCACCCCGGGGAACTATAATTCACCCCTCCACTTT. Protein: CATTPGNYNSPLHF.

The rearrangement joins TRBV29-1 to TRBJ2-7; TRBD1 matches 8 bases. CDR3 length equals 12 residues. V was pared by 3 bases and J by 3 bases, with 1 base of the junction left unmatched. Germline lookup yields CDR1 SQVTM and CDR2 ANQGSEA. In nucleotides, the CDR3 is TGCAGCGTTGAGGGGACAGGCTACGAGCAGTACTTC. Amino acids: CSVEGTGYEQYF.

V gene TRBV7-8 combines with J gene TRBJ1-3, with 8 bases identical to TRBD1. Per germline, CDR1 SGHVS and CDR2 FQNEAQ. The CDR3 spans 17 residues. The junction had 8 bases not matched to a gene; V was cut back by 0 bases and J by 4 bases. CDR3 nucleotide sequence: TGTGCCAGCAGCTTAGCCTTCAGGGGGCTTGAGGGAAACACCATATATTTT. Its translation: CASSLAFRGLEGNTIYF.

This rearrangement joins TRBV30 to TRBJ1-4; a possible D gene is TRBD1 (5 bases). This CDR3 spans 13 amino acids. Germline loops: CDR1 GTSNPN, CDR2 SVGIG (reference sequence). Trimming took off 5 bases at V and 10 bases at J, with 17 bases between the two ends. The CDR3 region is CAWGGHGDGKLFF. CDR3 nucleotide sequence: TGTGCCTGGGGCGGACATGGGGATGGAAAACTGTTTTTT.

The chain uses TRBV6-5 and TRBJ2-5, with D tentatively TRBD2 (5 bases). The end of the DNA is better explained by TRBJ2-7, so the J call may be wrong. The CDR3 covers 12 residues. Germline loops: CDR1 MNHEY, CDR2 SVGAGI. CDR3 bases: TGTGCCAGCAGCCCGGGAACCTACGAGCAGTACTTC. It translates to CASSPGTYEQYF.

The rearrangement links TRBV6-4 to TRBJ2-3; no clear D. The CDR3 has 12 residues. CDR1 is MRHNA, CDR2 SNTAGT, per germline. V was pared by 2 bases and J by 6 bases, with 6 bases between. CDR3 residues: CASSDQTDTQYF. CDR3 DNA: TGTGCCAGCAGTGACCAGACTGATACGCAGTATTTT.

The V call is TRBV7-2, the J call TRBJ1-1, with D maybe TRBD1 (5 bases). Germline V gives CDR1 SGHTA, CDR2 FQGNSA. V was clipped by 4 bases and J by 4 bases, with 10 bases between them. CDR3 length: 13 amino acids. In DNA form, the CDR3 reads TGTGCCAGCAGCTCCCGGGGGTCCACTGAAGCTTTCTTT. Residues: CASSSRGSTEAFF. The full variable domain, its missing parts supplied by reference TRBV7-2 and TRBJ1-1, is GAGVSQSPSNKVTEKGKDVELRCDPISGHTALYWYRQSLGQGLEFLIYFQGNSAPDKSGLPSDRFSAERTGGSVSTLTIQRTQQEDSAVYLCASSSRGSTEAFFGQGTRLTVV.

This clone was counted only a few times. The chain uses TRBV27 and TRBJ2-7; TRBD1 agrees at 10 bases. Germline values: CDR1 MNHEY, CDR2 SMNVEV (reference sequence). The CDR3 has 15 residues. Losses at the gene ends were 7 bases for V and 2 bases for J; bases not matched to a gene: 8. The CDR3 coding sequence is TGTGCCAGCAACACACCGGGACAGGGGACCTACGAGCAGTACTTC. Encoded protein: CASNTPGQGTYEQYF.

The gene calls are TRBV18 and TRBJ2-7, with D perhaps matching TRBD1 (5 bases). The germline gives CDR1 KGHSH, CDR2 LQKENI. Trimming removed 4 bases from V and 0 bases from J, with 10 bases in between. The CDR3 length is 14 residues. Here the CDR3 reads CASSLNRYSYEQYF. The CDR3 DNA reads TGTGCCAGCTCACTAAACAGGTACTCCTACGAGCAGTACTTC.

CDR3 sequence (DNA): TGTGCCAGTAGTCGGGGGACAGGGACTAACTATGGCTACACCTTC. It yields the protein CASSRGTGTNYGYTF. The chain links TRBV19 to TRBJ1-2; TRBD1 aligns across 9 bases. Per germline, CDR1 LNHDA and CDR2 SQIVND (reference sequence). This CDR3 is 15 amino acids long. With V trimmed by 5 bases and J by 0 bases, 4 bases remained unmatched.

This clone was detected once. The rearrangement uses TRBV18 and TRBJ2-7; a weak D match, TRBD1 (6 bases). V lost 3 bases to trimming and J lost 5 bases, with 11 bases between them. CDR3 length: 13 amino acids. The germline gives CDR1 KGHSH, CDR2 LQKENI. CDR3 residues: CASSPSGAHEQYF. The CDR3 region has the DNA TGTGCCAGCTCACCTTCAGGGGCCCACGAGCAGTACTTC.

The chain recombines TRBV30 with TRBJ2-5, with 8 nucleotides matching TRBD1. The CDR3 sequence is 15 residues long. The V gene end was trimmed by 0 bases and the J gene end by 4 bases; junction bases not matched to a gene: 7. CDR1 and CDR2 (germline): GTSNPN, SVGIG (reference sequence). CDR3 residues: CAWSVQGVDRETQYF. In DNA, the CDR3 is TGTGCCTGGAGTGTACAGGGGGTAGACCGAGAGACCCAGTACTTC.

V is TRBV6-4 and J is TRBJ2-1, with 7 bases aligning to TRBD1. Germline V gives CDR1 MRHNA, CDR2 SNTAGT. This CDR3 region has 15 residues. Unmatched junction bases numbered 4, after V lost 5 bases and J lost 0 bases. The CDR3 DNA follows: TGTGCCAGCAGTACACAGGGGAGCTCCTACAATGAGCAGTTCTTC. As protein: CASSTQGSSYNEQFF.

CDR3 nucleotide sequence: TGTGCCAGCAGTGAAGGCCTGCTAGCGGGAGGTAGGGCAGATACGCAGTATTTT. This sequence encodes CASSEGLLAGGRADTQYF. The chain recombines TRBV2 with TRBJ2-3; TRBD2 agrees at 11 bases. Germline CDR1 and CDR2: SNHLY and FYNNEI. The CDR3 spans 18 residues. Losses at the gene ends were 1 base for V and 4 bases for J; bases not matched to a gene: 10.

The chain couples TRBV5-5 to TRBJ2-3, with TRBD2 matching 7 bases. The CDR3 is made up of 17 amino acids. With 1 base clipped from V and 6 bases from J, the junction kept 14 bases outside the gene matches. Germline CDR1 SGHKS, CDR2 YYEKEE (reference sequence). The CDR3 DNA sequence: TGTGCCAGCAGCTTGTCCGGCAGGTCCCCCGGGGGGGATACGCAGTATTTT. Amino acid sequence: CASSLSGRSPGGDTQYF.

The gene calls are TRBV5-1 and TRBJ1-3, with D possibly TRBD1 on 6 matching bases. Trimming pared 1 base from V and 4 bases from J, leaving 21 bases between. From germline, CDR1 is SGHRS and CDR2 YFSETQ. This CDR3 comprises 18 residues. CDR3 amino acids: CASSLNWKGGSGGNTIYF. In DNA, the CDR3 is TGCGCCAGCAGCTTGAATTGGAAAGGGGGATCAGGCGGAAACACCATATATTTT.

About this clone: This clone may be a read error of a much larger clone one base away. This chain uses TRBV6-4 with TRBJ1-5; 11 positions agree with TRBD1. The germline V gene has CDR1 MRHNA and CDR2 SNTAGT. The CDR3 sequence is 13 residues long. Germline trimming cut 4 bases from V and 7 bases from J; bases unmatched to any gene: 0. CDR3: CASSGDRGQPQHF. In DNA, the CDR3 is TGTGCCAGCAGTGGGGACAGGGGGCAGCCCCAGCATTTT.

This chain links TRBV5-1 with TRBJ1-1; D perhaps matches TRBD1 (6 bases). Germline V gene sequence: CDR1 SGHRS, CDR2 YFSETQ. The CDR3 loop spans 16 amino acids. Deletions cut 4 bases from V and 0 bases from J, with 16 bases between. The CDR3 spells CASSRAGGHLNTEAFF. CDR3 bases: TGCGCCAGCAGCCGAGCTGGGGGACACTTGAACACTGAAGCTTTCTTT.

The chain carries TRBV10-3 and TRBJ2-1, with D possibly being TRBD1 (8 bases). V gave up 6 bases and J gave up 8 bases, with 20 bases separating them. The germline V gene has CDR1 ENHRY and CDR2 SYGVKD. The CDR3 totals 15 residues. The CDR3 DNA follows: TGTGCCATCAGGATGGGACAGGCACGGGGGGATGAGCAGTTCTTC. The encoded protein is CAIRMGQARGDEQFF.

V gene TRBV5-1 combines with J gene TRBJ1-3; D remains ambiguous. This CDR3 is built from 13 residues. Germline CDR1 and CDR2: SGHRS and YFSETQ. Trimming took 4 bases from V and 1 from J, leaving 6 bases between them. CDR3 bases: TGCGCCAGCAGCCCGGAGTCTGGAAACACCATATATTTT. Encoded protein: CASSPESGNTIYF.

This chain joins TRBV5-1 and TRBJ1-2; 9 bases line up with TRBD1. Germline CDR1 reads SGHRS; CDR2 reads YFSETQ. The CDR3 runs to 15 residues. J was trimmed by 8 bases and V by 3 bases; bases with no gene match: 11. CDR3 coding DNA: TGCGCCAGCAGCTCAGGACAGGGGATTTACAGCGGCTACACCTTC. This encodes CASSSGQGIYSGYTF.

Only a few counts were recorded for this clone. The chain recombines TRBV10-3 with TRBJ1-1, with D possibly being TRBD1 (5 bases). Trimming shortened V by 4 bases and J by 0 bases, and 12 bases separated the two germline ends. The CDR3 is made up of 15 amino acids. CDR1 is ENHRY, CDR2 SYGVKD, per germline. CDR3 in amino acids: CAISAREGMNTEAFF. The CDR3 DNA sequence: TGTGCCATCAGTGCCAGGGAAGGGATGAACACTGAAGCTTTCTTT.

This clone has only a few counts. The chain links TRBV2 to TRBJ2-5; 7 bases align to TRBD1. J was trimmed by 2 bases and V by 1 base; bases with no gene match: 4. Looked up from germline, CDR1 is SNHLY and CDR2 is FYNNEI. The CDR3 is made up of 15 amino acids. The CDR3 sequence: CASSEGDRDQETQYF. CDR3 in DNA: TGTGCCAGCAGTGAAGGTGACAGGGATCAAGAGACCCAGTACTTC.

This clone was seen more than once but under ten times. The gene calls are TRBV6-1 and TRBJ1-3; 11 nucleotides line up with TRBD1. This CDR3 is built from 17 residues. Germline trimming cut 2 bases from V and 0 bases from J; bases unmatched to any gene: 3. Per germline, CDR1 MNHNS and CDR2 SASEGT. The CDR3 sequence: CASSEKGTGGSGNTIYF. The CDR3 DNA follows: TGTGCCAGCAGTGAAAAAGGGACAGGGGGCTCTGGAAACACCATATATTTT.

The V and J genes are TRBV5-4 and TRBJ1-4, with D unresolved. Trimming pared 4 bases from V and 4 bases from J, leaving 5 bases between. The germline V gene has CDR1 SGHNT and CDR2 YYREEE (reference sequence). The CDR3 runs to 12 residues. CDR3 sequence: CASSLSNEKLFF. The CDR3 region has the DNA TGTGCCAGCAGCCTCAGTAATGAAAAACTGTTTTTT.

V is TRBV14 and J is TRBJ1-2; tentatively, D is TRBD1 (5 bases). The CDR3 runs 16 residues. Trimming stripped 0 bases from V and 0 bases from J, with 11 bases between. In germline, CDR1 is SGHDN, CDR2 FVKESK. For the CDR3, the DNA is TGTGCCAGCAGCCAAGATTCAGGGTCCCCTAACTATGGCTACACCTTC. This translates into CASSQDSGSPNYGYTF. The full variable domain, completed using reference TRBV14 and TRBJ1-2, is EAGVTQFPSHSVIEKGQTVTLRCDPISGHDNLYWYRRVMGKEIKFLLHFVKESKQDESGMPNNRFLAERTGGTYSTLKVQPAELEDSGVYFCASSQDSGSPNYGYTFGSGTRLTVV.